These 8 T cell receptor beta chains share one sample of origin, sequenced in a study of coeliac disease. Sequencing used immunoSEQ multiplex PCR; TCRdb keeps in-frame clones, though not all of them. Among more than 2,000 clones listed, more than 60% were seen once. The sample comprised lamina propria lymphocytes from the gut. These receptors all come from a woman in her 70s with celiac disease on a gluten-free diet.

The chain has TRBV15 and TRBJ1-5; possibly TRBD1 for D (5 bases). Germline V gene sequence: CDR1 LNHNV, CDR2 YYDKDF (reference sequence). The CDR3 loop spans 13 amino acids. With 0 bases removed from V and 8 bases from J, the gap between germline ends came to 8 bases. In DNA, the CDR3 is TGTGCCACCAGCAGAGATCGGGGGGAGCCCCAGCATTTT. It specifies CATSRDRGEPQHF.

The chain employs TRBV19 and TRBJ1-4; 8 bases match TRBD1. The junction had 5 bases not matched to a gene; V was cut back by 4 bases and J by 4 bases. CDR3 size: 15 residues. Germline loops: CDR1 LNHDA, CDR2 SQIVND (reference sequence). CDR3 region: CASSRAGGFNEKLFF. The CDR3 DNA reads as TGTGCCAGTAGTAGAGCAGGGGGCTTTAATGAAAAACTGTTTTTT.

This clone was picked up one time. This sequence joins TRBV4-1 and TRBJ2-3, with 8 bases matching TRBD2. Trimming at V came to 3 bases and at J to 2 bases, leaving 13 bases not matched to a gene. CDR1 is MGHRA, CDR2 YSYEKL, per germline. The CDR3 is 18 amino acids. This CDR3 is CASSQNSGTVDYTDTQYF. The CDR3 DNA is TGCGCCAGCAGCCAGAATAGCGGGACGGTAGACTACACAGATACGCAGTATTTT.

This clone was found a few times. This chain joins TRBV11-3 and TRBJ2-7, with D perhaps TRBD1 (6 bases). CDR1 and CDR2 (germline): SGHNT, YENEEA. The CDR3 extends over 15 amino acids. Between the trimmed V and J ends, which lost 2 bases and 3 bases, there was a span of 14 bases. The CDR3 spells CASSLSAGAGYEQYF. DNA for the CDR3: TGTGCCAGCAGCTTATCTGCAGGGGCCGGCTACGAGCAGTACTTC.

The chain couples TRBV6-5 to TRBJ1-2; 11 positions agree with TRBD1. With 6 bases clipped from V and 5 bases from J, the junction kept 5 bases outside the gene matches. The CDR3 is made up of 14 amino acids. CDR1 is MNHEY, CDR2 SVGAGI, per germline. CDR3 amino acids: CASRLGQGVYGYTF. For the CDR3, the DNA is TGTGCCAGCAGATTGGGACAGGGGGTTTATGGCTACACCTTC.

V gene TRBV6-5 combines with J gene TRBJ2-1, with TRBD2 identical over 12 bases. The CDR3 is 15 residues long. Trimming took 5 bases from V and 2 from J; bases not matched to a gene: 1. Germline-derived CDR1 and CDR2 are MNHEY and SVGAGI. The DNA for the CDR3 is TGTGCCAGCAGTCTAGCGGGGGGGCCCTACAATGAGCAGTTCTTC. Translation gives CASSLAGGPYNEQFF.

The chain couples TRBV5-1 to TRBJ2-7, with TRBD1 matching 10 bases. Germline assignment: CDR1 SGHRS and CDR2 YFSETQ. The V gene end was trimmed by 4 bases and the J gene end by 5 bases; junction bases not matched to a gene: 12. The CDR3 runs 16 residues. The CDR3 DNA reads TGCGCCAGCAGCCAGAGGGCGGGACAGGGGACTCACGAGCAGTACTTC. The encoded protein is CASSQRAGQGTHEQYF. The full variable domain, in which reference TRBV5-1 and TRBJ2-7 provide the parts outside the CDR3, is KAGVTQTPRYLIKTRGQQVTLSCSPISGHRSVSWYQQTPGQGLQFLFEYFSETQRNKGNFPGRFSGRQFSNSRSEMNVSTLELGDSALYLCASSQRAGQGTHEQYFGPGTRLTVT.

This clone was observed a few times. V is TRBV29-1 and J is TRBJ2-5; unclear D gene. In germline, CDR1 is SQVTM, CDR2 ANQGSEA. The ends were cut back, 7 bases at V and 4 bases at J, with 7 bases in the middle. The CDR3 is 10 amino acids. The CDR3: CSALRETQYF. The CDR3 DNA reads as TGCAGCGCTCTCCGAGAGACCCAGTACTTC.